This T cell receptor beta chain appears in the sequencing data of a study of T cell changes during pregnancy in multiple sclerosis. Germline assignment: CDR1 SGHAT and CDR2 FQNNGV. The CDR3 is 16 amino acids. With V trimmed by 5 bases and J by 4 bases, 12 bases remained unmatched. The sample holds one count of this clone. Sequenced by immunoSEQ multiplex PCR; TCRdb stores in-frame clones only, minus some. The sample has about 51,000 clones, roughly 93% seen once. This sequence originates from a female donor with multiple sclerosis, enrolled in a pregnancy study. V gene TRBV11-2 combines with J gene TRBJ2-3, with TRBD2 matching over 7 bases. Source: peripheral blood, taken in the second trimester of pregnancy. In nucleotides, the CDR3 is TGTGCCAGCAGCCTCAGCCGGGGGAGGGCCCCAGATACGCAGTATTTT. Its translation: CASSLSRGRAPDTQYF.